The clone carrying this T cell receptor beta chain has a handful of counts. Measured with immunoSEQ multiplex PCR; TCRdb has only the in-frame clones, and not every one. The table has tens of thousands of clones, 94% seen once. The data originate from a study of T cell changes during pregnancy in multiple sclerosis. This receptor was identified in a female donor in good health, enrolled as a control in a pregnancy study. Sample: peripheral blood, taken after pregnancy.

CDR3 nucleotide sequence: TGTGCCAGCAGCACACGCCTTGCGGGAGGGCCATACAATGAGCAGTTCTTC. This translates into CASSTRLAGGPYNEQFF. The chain uses TRBV7-8 and TRBJ2-1, with TRBD2 identical over 9 bases. J was trimmed by 4 bases and V by 5 bases; bases with no gene match: 12. Germline V gene lookup returns CDR1 SGHVS and CDR2 FQNEAQ. CDR3 size: 17 residues.